This is a list of T cell receptor beta chains from one sample in a study of T-cell reconstitution after alpha-beta-depleted transplantation in children. Using its own MiXCR run on the PCR reads, TCRdb lists one record per CDR3 protein. The sample has almost 600,000 distinct CDR3 sequences; 25% to 30% are singletons. Source: PBMCs, taken before TCRalphabeta/CD19-depleted stem cell transplant. Receptor source: a boy under two years old with Wiskott-Aldrich syndrome, due to receive a stem cell transplant. Both conserved end residues are part of each CDR3. The order of the fields is D gene, J gene, V gene, clone size, CDR3 protein, CDR3 DNA. A D gene is named only where the DNA matches it firmly. Part of the rows lack a size; the others show once, few, many or a class for expanded clones.

d_gene: .; j_gene: TRBJ1-2; v_gene: TRBV4-2; abundance: .; CDR3aa: CASSQDPQGWGYTF; CDR3nt: TGTGCCAGCAGCCAAGATCCCCAGGGTTGGGGCTACACCTTC
d_gene: .; j_gene: TRBJ2-3; v_gene: TRBV10-3; abundance: few; CDR3aa: CAISLDGASSTDTQYF; CDR3nt: TGTGCCATCTCATTGGACGGGGCCTCTAGCACAGATACGCAGTATTTT
d_gene: TRBD2; j_gene: TRBJ2-1; v_gene: TRBV24-1; abundance: .; CDR3aa: CATSDPGLWSSYNEQFF; CDR3nt: TGTGCCACCAGTGATCCGGGACTATGGAGCTCCTACAATGAGCAGTTCTTC
d_gene: TRBD1; j_gene: TRBJ2-1; v_gene: TRBV20-1; abundance: .; CDR3aa: CSARPGQAYNEQFF; CDR3nt: TGCAGTGCTAGGCCGGGACAGGCCTACAATGAGCAGTTCTTC
d_gene: .; j_gene: TRBJ2-1; v_gene: TRBV12-3/TRBV12-4; abundance: few; CDR3aa: CASSHVEASYNEQFF; CDR3nt: TGTGCCAGCAGCCACGTGGAAGCCTCCTACAATGAGCAGTTCTTC
d_gene: .; j_gene: TRBJ1-1; v_gene: TRBV5-1; abundance: few; CDR3aa: CASSLGQLGEAFF; CDR3nt: TGCGCCAGCAGCTTGGGACAGCTAGGCGAAGCTTTCTTT
d_gene: .; j_gene: TRBJ1-1; v_gene: TRBV20-1; abundance: .; CDR3aa: CSAREGGPTEAFF; CDR3nt: TGCAGTGCTAGAGAAGGAGGGCCCACTGAAGCTTTCTTT
d_gene: TRBD1; j_gene: TRBJ1-2; v_gene: TRBV3-1; abundance: .; CDR3aa: CASSARDRVGGYTF; CDR3nt: TGTGCCAGCAGCGCCCGGGACAGGGTAGGAGGCTACACCTTC
d_gene: .; j_gene: TRBJ2-2; v_gene: TRBV20-1; abundance: .; CDR3aa: CSAERSGELFF; CDR3nt: TGCAGTGCTGAAAGGTCCGGGGAGCTGTTTTTT
d_gene: TRBD1; j_gene: TRBJ1-2; v_gene: TRBV9; abundance: few; CDR3aa: CASSEGGQNYGYTF; CDR3nt: TGTGCCAGCAGTGAAGGGGGCCAGAACTATGGCTACACCTTC
d_gene: .; j_gene: TRBJ2-2; v_gene: TRBV3-1; abundance: few; CDR3aa: CASSQTSRTGELFF; CDR3nt: TGTGCCAGCAGCCAAACTAGCAGGACCGGGGAGCTGTTTTTT
d_gene: TRBD2; j_gene: TRBJ2-5; v_gene: TRBV7-9; abundance: few; CDR3aa: CASSLGTSASETQYF; CDR3nt: TGTGCCAGCAGCTTGGGGACTAGCGCGTCGGAGACCCAGTACTTC
d_gene: .; j_gene: TRBJ1-2; v_gene: TRBV6-5; abundance: .; CDR3aa: CASSTRQSGYGYTF; CDR3nt: TGTGCCAGCAGTACTAGACAGAGCGGCTATGGCTACACCTTC
d_gene: TRBD2; j_gene: TRBJ2-1; v_gene: TRBV4-1; abundance: .; CDR3aa: CASSQDGEGRAPYNEQFF; CDR3nt: TGCGCCAGCAGCCAAGATGGGGAGGGGAGGGCCCCCTACAATGAGCAGTTCTTC
d_gene: TRBD1; j_gene: TRBJ1-5; v_gene: TRBV5-6; abundance: few; CDR3aa: CASSLMRQGGLPQHF; CDR3nt: TGTGCCAGCAGCTTAATGAGACAGGGAGGGCTGCCCCAGCATTTT
d_gene: TRBD1; j_gene: TRBJ1-2; v_gene: TRBV5-1; abundance: .; CDR3aa: CASSPADRAYGYTF; CDR3nt: TGCGCCAGCAGCCCAGCCGACAGGGCCTATGGCTACACCTTC
d_gene: .; j_gene: TRBJ2-1; v_gene: TRBV6-1; abundance: .; CDR3aa: CASTIDGRTNEQFF; CDR3nt: TGTGCCAGTACGATAGACGGCCGAACCAATGAGCAGTTCTTC
d_gene: .; j_gene: TRBJ2-1; v_gene: TRBV5-1; abundance: few; CDR3aa: CASNQGTYNEQFF; CDR3nt: TGCGCCAGCAACCAGGGGACCTACAATGAGCAGTTCTTC
d_gene: .; j_gene: TRBJ2-7; v_gene: TRBV5-1; abundance: .; CDR3aa: CASSRRGDEQYF; CDR3nt: TGCGCCAGCAGCCGGAGGGGAGACGAGCAGTACTTC
d_gene: .; j_gene: TRBJ2-2; v_gene: TRBV5-1; abundance: few; CDR3aa: CASSPPSATGELFF; CDR3nt: TGCGCCAGCAGCCCCCCCTCTGCCACCGGGGAGCTGTTTTTT
d_gene: TRBD2; j_gene: TRBJ2-5; v_gene: TRBV10-3; abundance: .; CDR3aa: CAISDSGQQETQYF; CDR3nt: TGTGCCATCAGTGATAGCGGGCAACAAGAGACCCAGTACTTC
d_gene: .; j_gene: TRBJ2-2; v_gene: TRBV3-1; abundance: .; CDR3aa: CASRQGPNTGELFF; CDR3nt: TGTGCCAGCAGACAGGGTCCGAACACCGGGGAGCTGTTTTTT
d_gene: TRBD2; j_gene: TRBJ2-3; v_gene: TRBV30; abundance: .; CDR3aa: CAWSVGASGNTDTQYF; CDR3nt: TGTGCCTGGAGTGTAGGGGCTAGCGGGAACACAGATACGCAGTATTTT
d_gene: .; j_gene: TRBJ2-7; v_gene: TRBV15; abundance: .; CDR3aa: CATSRDFSNEQYF; CDR3nt: TGTGCCACCAGCAGAGATTTCAGCAACGAGCAGTACTTC
d_gene: .; j_gene: TRBJ2-5; v_gene: TRBV20-1; abundance: .; CDR3aa: CSAVGQETQYF; CDR3nt: TGCAGTGCAGTAGGGCAAGAGACCCAGTACTTC
d_gene: TRBD1; j_gene: TRBJ2-7; v_gene: TRBV10-3; abundance: .; CDR3aa: CAISVTGGSYEQYF; CDR3nt: TGTGCCATCAGTGTAACAGGGGGCTCCTACGAGCAGTACTTC
d_gene: .; j_gene: TRBJ1-5; v_gene: TRBV20-1; abundance: few; CDR3aa: CSARDVRGNQPQHF; CDR3nt: TGCAGTGCTAGAGATGTTAGGGGCAATCAGCCCCAGCATTTT
d_gene: .; j_gene: TRBJ2-7; v_gene: TRBV4-1; abundance: .; CDR3aa: CASSPRHTGTGLYEQYF; CDR3nt: TGCGCCAGCAGCCCGCGACACACCGGGACTGGACTCTACGAGCAGTACTTC
d_gene: .; j_gene: TRBJ2-2; v_gene: TRBV12-3/TRBV12-4; abundance: few; CDR3aa: CASSSHLAAGELFF; CDR3nt: TGTGCCAGCAGTTCTCATTTGGCGGCCGGGGAGCTGTTTTTT
d_gene: TRBD1; j_gene: TRBJ1-5; v_gene: TRBV28; abundance: .; CDR3aa: CASSLLTGEQPQHF; CDR3nt: TGTGCCAGCAGTTTATTGACAGGGGAGCAGCCCCAGCATTTT
d_gene: .; j_gene: TRBJ2-3; v_gene: TRBV5-1; abundance: .; CDR3aa: CASSLNHGTDTQYF; CDR3nt: TGCGCCAGCAGCTTGAATCATGGCACAGATACGCAGTATTTT
d_gene: .; j_gene: TRBJ2-2; v_gene: TRBV15; abundance: .; CDR3aa: CATSSQPDTGELFF; CDR3nt: TGTGCCACCAGCAGTCAGCCCGACACCGGGGAGCTGTTTTTT
d_gene: .; j_gene: TRBJ2-1; v_gene: TRBV20-1; abundance: .; CDR3aa: CSARVADVFGNEQFF; CDR3nt: TGCAGTGCTAGAGTTGCCGATGTCTTTGGCAATGAGCAGTTCTTC
d_gene: .; j_gene: TRBJ1-2; v_gene: TRBV10-2; abundance: few; CDR3aa: CASSAQSPDGYTF; CDR3nt: TGCGCCAGCAGTGCCCAGAGCCCCGATGGCTACACCTTC
d_gene: TRBD2; j_gene: TRBJ2-5; v_gene: TRBV9; abundance: .; CDR3aa: CASGTSGGPRETQYF; CDR3nt: TGTGCCAGTGGGACCTCGGGAGGGCCTCGGGAGACCCAGTACTTC
d_gene: TRBD2; j_gene: TRBJ2-7; v_gene: TRBV4-2; abundance: .; CDR3aa: CASSQDRLAGGDEQYF; CDR3nt: TGTGCCAGCAGCCAAGACCGACTAGCGGGGGGGGACGAGCAGTACTTC
d_gene: TRBD1; j_gene: TRBJ2-7; v_gene: TRBV10-2; abundance: .; CDR3aa: CASRGDRDYEQYF; CDR3nt: TGCGCCAGCAGAGGGGACAGGGACTACGAGCAGTACTTC
d_gene: .; j_gene: TRBJ2-1; v_gene: TRBV7-2; abundance: few; CDR3aa: CASSLPGTKKFF; CDR3nt: TGTGCCAGCAGCCTCCCTGGCACAAAGAAGTTCTTC
d_gene: .; j_gene: TRBJ2-1; v_gene: TRBV20-1; abundance: few; CDR3aa: CSTIANEQFF; CDR3nt: TGCAGTACAATAGCAAATGAGCAGTTCTTC
d_gene: TRBD1; j_gene: TRBJ2-4; v_gene: TRBV6-5; abundance: .; CDR3aa: CASSYQGGTKNIQYF; CDR3nt: TGTGCCAGCAGTTACCAAGGGGGCACCAAAAACATTCAGTACTTC
d_gene: TRBD2; j_gene: TRBJ2-4; v_gene: TRBV10-1; abundance: .; CDR3aa: CASSPSGSAKNIQYF; CDR3nt: TGCGCCAGCAGTCCCAGCGGGAGTGCCAAAAACATTCAGTACTTC
d_gene: .; j_gene: TRBJ2-7; v_gene: TRBV12-3/TRBV12-4; abundance: .; CDR3aa: CASSSEPGYEQYF; CDR3nt: TGTGCCAGCAGTTCAGAGCCTGGCTACGAGCAGTACTTC
d_gene: .; j_gene: TRBJ2-3; v_gene: TRBV5-6; abundance: .; CDR3aa: CASSWQADTQYF; CDR3nt: TGTGCCAGCAGCTGGCAGGCGGATACGCAGTATTTT
d_gene: .; j_gene: TRBJ2-2; v_gene: TRBV5-1; abundance: .; CDR3aa: CASSTTRGTGELFF; CDR3nt: TGCGCCAGCAGCACAACGCGGGGAACCGGGGAGCTGTTTTTT
d_gene: .; j_gene: TRBJ2-1; v_gene: TRBV5-1; abundance: .; CDR3aa: CASSDGIETYNEQFF; CDR3nt: TGCGCCAGCAGCGACGGGATAGAGACGTACAATGAGCAGTTCTTC
d_gene: .; j_gene: TRBJ2-3; v_gene: TRBV7-2; abundance: few; CDR3aa: CASSLMAAAHETQYF; CDR3nt: TGTGCCAGCAGCTTAATGGCGGCAGCACATGAAACGCAGTATTTT
d_gene: TRBD1; j_gene: TRBJ2-3; v_gene: TRBV20-1; abundance: few; CDR3aa: CSARRGTGGPDTQYF; CDR3nt: TGCAGTGCTAGACGGGGAACAGGGGGCCCAGATACGCAGTATTTT
d_gene: .; j_gene: TRBJ1-4; v_gene: TRBV2; abundance: .; CDR3aa: CASSRDSPTNEKLFF; CDR3nt: TGTGCCAGCAGTCGGGACTCTCCAACTAATGAAAAACTGTTTTTT
d_gene: .; j_gene: TRBJ2-7; v_gene: TRBV12-3/TRBV12-4; abundance: few; CDR3aa: CASSLAQGGTYEQYF; CDR3nt: TGTGCCAGCAGTTTAGCGCAGGGAGGTACCTACGAGCAGTACTTC
d_gene: TRBD1; j_gene: TRBJ2-7; v_gene: TRBV6-5; abundance: few; CDR3aa: CASRHTGGEQYF; CDR3nt: TGTGCCAGCAGACACACAGGGGGCGAGCAGTACTTC
d_gene: TRBD2; j_gene: TRBJ2-7; v_gene: TRBV10-3; abundance: .; CDR3aa: CAIQEGSGRSSYEQYF; CDR3nt: TGTGCCATCCAGGAGGGTAGCGGGAGATCTTCCTACGAGCAGTACTTC